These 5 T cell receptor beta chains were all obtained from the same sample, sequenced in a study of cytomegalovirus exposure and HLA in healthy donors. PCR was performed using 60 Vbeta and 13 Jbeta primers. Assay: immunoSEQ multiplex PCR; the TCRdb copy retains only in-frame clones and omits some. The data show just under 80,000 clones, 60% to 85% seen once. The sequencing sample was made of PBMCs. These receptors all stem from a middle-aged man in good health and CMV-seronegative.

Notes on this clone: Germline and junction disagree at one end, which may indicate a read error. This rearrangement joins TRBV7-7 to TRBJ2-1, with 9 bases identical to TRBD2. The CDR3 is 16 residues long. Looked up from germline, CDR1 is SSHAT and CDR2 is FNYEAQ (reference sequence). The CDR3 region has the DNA TGTGCTAGCAGCTTAGGGGCTAGCGGGAACTTCAATGAGCAGTTCTTC. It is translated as CASSLGASGNFNEQFF.

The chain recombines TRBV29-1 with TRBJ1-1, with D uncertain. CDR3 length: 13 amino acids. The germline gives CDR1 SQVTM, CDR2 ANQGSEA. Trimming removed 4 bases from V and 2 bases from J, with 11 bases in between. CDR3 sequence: CSVALTRNTEAFF. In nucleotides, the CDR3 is TGCAGCGTTGCTTTAACGCGAAACACTGAAGCTTTCTTT.

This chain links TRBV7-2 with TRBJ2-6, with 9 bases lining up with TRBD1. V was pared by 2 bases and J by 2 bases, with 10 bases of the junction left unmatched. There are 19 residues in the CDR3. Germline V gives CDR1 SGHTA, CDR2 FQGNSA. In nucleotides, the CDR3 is TGTGCCAGCAGCTTATATTCCGGGACAGGGTCTGCTGGGGCCAACGTCCTGACTTTC. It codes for CASSLYSGTGSAGANVLTF.

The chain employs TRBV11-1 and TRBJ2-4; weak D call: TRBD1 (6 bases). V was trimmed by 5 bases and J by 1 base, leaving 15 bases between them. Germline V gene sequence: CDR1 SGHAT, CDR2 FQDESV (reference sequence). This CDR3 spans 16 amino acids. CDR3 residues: CASSQGQNRAKNIQYF. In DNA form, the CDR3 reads TGTGCCAGCAGCCAAGGACAGAATCGGGCCAAAAACATTCAGTACTTC.

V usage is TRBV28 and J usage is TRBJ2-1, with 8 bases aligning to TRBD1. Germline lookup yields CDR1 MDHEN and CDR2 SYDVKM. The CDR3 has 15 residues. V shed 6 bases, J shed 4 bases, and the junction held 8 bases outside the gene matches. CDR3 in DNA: TGTGCCAGCAGAGATGGACAGGGATGGTACAATGAGCAGTTCTTC. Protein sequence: CASRDGQGWYNEQFF.